Sequencing of this T cell receptor (beta chain) was carried out in a study of beta chain features in type 1 diabetes. Study background: Patients and healthy donors were similar in age, gender and cell yields. Nearly 110,000,000 sorted cells were examined across all samples.

V shed 0 bases, J shed 3 bases, and the junction held 10 bases outside the gene matches. Germline V lookup: CDR1 SQVTM, CDR2 ANQGSEA. The length of the CDR3 is 17 residues. On this clone itself: Its antigen is unknown.

Study findings and constraints: Shorter TCRB CDR3s, moderately but significantly so, marked every one of the four CD4+ subsets in Type 1 diabetes patients.

Via CD45RO/CCR7/CD25/CD127/CD95/CD27, cells of the CD4+ naive, central memory, regulatory and stem cell-like memory subsets were sorted. Sorted cells reached over 98% purity in every population. Every bit of the isolated RNA underwent reverse transcription, so sequencing read expressed TCRB transcripts. Only in-frame clones appear in the TCRdb table, and some are missing; sequencing was by immunoSEQ multiplex PCR. The data hold 600,000 to 700,000 clones, with around 11% observed a single time. This sequence originates from a man aged 30-40 years with type 1 diabetes. This rearrangement joins TRBV29-1 to TRBJ1-2, with 10 bases lining up with TRBD1. Material for sequencing was naive CD4+ T cells from blood. This CDR3 is CSVEDRDRGVSHYGYTF. CDR3 bases: TGCAGCGTTGAAGATCGGGACAGGGGTGTGAGTCACTATGGCTACACCTTC.